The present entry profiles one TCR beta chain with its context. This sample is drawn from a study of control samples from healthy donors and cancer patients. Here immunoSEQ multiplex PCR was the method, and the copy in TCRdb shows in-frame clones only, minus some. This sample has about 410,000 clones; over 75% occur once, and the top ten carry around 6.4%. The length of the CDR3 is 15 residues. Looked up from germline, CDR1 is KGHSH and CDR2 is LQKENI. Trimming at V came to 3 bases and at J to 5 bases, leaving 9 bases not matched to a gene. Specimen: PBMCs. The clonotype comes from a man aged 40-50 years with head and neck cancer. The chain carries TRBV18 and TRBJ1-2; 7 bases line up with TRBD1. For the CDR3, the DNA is TGTGCCAGCTCACCGGCAAGGGACAGTGCTTATGGCTACACCTTC. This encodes CASSPARDSAYGYTF.